Listed here are 11 T cell receptor beta chains from one sample, sequenced in a study of response to subunit inactivated influenza vaccine. A single record per CDR3 protein comes from TCRdb applying MiXCR to the RT-PCR reads. In the table there are a few hundred thousand distinct CDR3 sequences, 11% of which are singletons. The sample was also linked to a second study, of T cells expressing NK-cell markers. That work adds: Researchers built TCR beta cDNA using 5'RACE template switching with UMIs.

Material: PBMCs from blood, obtained on the day of vaccination. These receptors were obtained from a man in his forties or fifties who received an inactivated influenza vaccine.

This clonotype occurred many times. The chain is built from TRBV4-2 and TRBJ1-2; D is unclear. CDR1 and CDR2 from the germline V gene are LGHNA and YNFKEQ. Trimming removed 0 bases from V and 0 bases from J, with 8 bases in between. The CDR3 totals 15 residues. The CDR3 reads CASSQESRSNYGYTF. CDR3 DNA: TGTGCCAGCAGCCAAGAGTCACGATCTAACTATGGCTACACCTTC.

This clonotype has at least ten counts. V gene TRBV12-3 or TRBV12-4 combines with J gene TRBJ2-1; 11 nucleotides line up with TRBD2. This CDR3 region has 16 residues. V lost 5 bases and J lost 9; bases outside the gene matches: 12. For the CDR3, the DNA is TGTGCCAGCAGTCCGTCAATAGCGGGGGGGCCCACTGAGCAGTTCTTC. It specifies CASSPSIAGGPTEQFF.

This chain connects TRBV29-1 to TRBJ1-1, with 8 bases lining up with TRBD1. J was trimmed by 4 bases and V by 5 bases; bases with no gene match: 6. This CDR3 spans 13 amino acids. Germline lookup yields CDR1 SQVTM and CDR2 ANQGSEA. The CDR3 DNA follows: TGCAGCGTTACGAACAGGGGGTTCACTGAAGCTTTCTTT. Translated, it gives CSVTNRGFTEAFF.

This clonotype showed up just a few times. V is TRBV7-8 and J is TRBJ1-5, with 9 bases matching TRBD1. CDR3 length equals 13 residues. Germline V gene lookup returns CDR1 SGHVS and CDR2 FQNEAQ. J gave up 8 bases and V 10 bases, and 9 bases lay outside the gene matches. CDR3 nucleotide sequence: TGTGCCACGGGACAGGGCGCTAGGGAGCCCCAGCATTTT. Translated, it gives CATGQGAREPQHF.

J is TRBJ2-7 and V is TRBV28; 11 positions agree with TRBD2. With V trimmed by 7 bases and J by 1 base, 12 bases remained unmatched. CDR1 and CDR2 from the germline V gene are MDHEN and SYDVKM. The CDR3 has 17 residues. The CDR3 nucleotides read TGTGCCAGCATCGGCCTAGCGGGGGGCCGCAAATCCTACGAGCAGTACTTC. Translated, it gives CASIGLAGGRKSYEQYF. Combining the CDR3 with reference TRBV28 and TRBJ2-7 gives the whole variable domain DVKVTQSSRYLVKRTGEKVFLECVQDMDHENMFWYRQDPGLGLRLIYFSYDVKMKEKGDIPEGYSVSREKKERFSLILESASTNQTSMYLCASIGLAGGRKSYEQYFGPGTRLTVT.

This clonotype was counted a few times. The chain links TRBV12-3 or TRBV12-4 to TRBJ2-1; possibly TRBD1 for D (7 bases). Between the trimmed V and J ends, which lost 1 base and 3 bases, there was a span of 13 bases. CDR3 size: 16 residues. The CDR3 region is CASSLVFRGDYNEQFF. In DNA form, the CDR3 reads TGTGCCAGCAGTTTAGTGTTCAGGGGGGACTACAATGAGCAGTTCTTC.

V usage is TRBV11-1 and J usage is TRBJ2-7; 12 positions agree with TRBD2. The trim removed 4 bases at V and 1 base at J, leaving 14 bases unmatched. Germline V gene data show CDR1 as SGHAT and CDR2 as FQDESV (reference sequence). CDR3 length: 19 residues. CDR3 loop: CASSSGLAGRFGRSYEQYF. In nucleotides, the CDR3 is TGTGCCAGCAGCTCAGGACTAGCGGGAAGATTTGGTAGGTCCTACGAGCAGTACTTC.

This chain links TRBV7-3 with TRBJ2-2, with D possibly matching TRBD2 (6 bases). Per germline, CDR1 SGHTA and CDR2 FQGTGA. V lost 1 base, J lost 1 base, and 13 bases lay in between. The CDR3 is 17 amino acids. The CDR3 DNA follows: TGTGCCAGCAGCTTAAGGGCTAGCGTGAAGAACACCGGGGAGCTGTTTTTT. Its protein is CASSLRASVKNTGELFF.

This clonotype was detected a few times. This chain uses TRBV28 with TRBJ2-7, with TRBD1 matching over 8 bases. The CDR3 is 15 amino acids. Looked up from germline, CDR1 is MDHEN and CDR2 is SYDVKM. Trimming cost V 2 bases and J 3 bases; bases outside gene matches: 6. In DNA form, the CDR3 reads TGTGCCAGCAGTTTACCCGACAGGGGCAACTACGAGCAGTACTTC. As protein: CASSLPDRGNYEQYF. Supplemented by reference TRBV28 and TRBJ2-7, the full variable domain reads DVKVTQSSRYLVKRTGEKVFLECVQDMDHENMFWYRQDPGLGLRLIYFSYDVKMKEKGDIPEGYSVSREKKERFSLILESASTNQTSMYLCASSLPDRGNYEQYFGPGTRLTVT.

The J gene is TRBJ2-2, the V gene TRBV5-1; 8 bases line up with TRBD1. V dropped 4 bases and J dropped 4; count of bases not matched to a gene: 9. Per germline, CDR1 SGHRS and CDR2 YFSETQ. The length of the CDR3 is 16 residues. CDR3 nucleotides: TGCGCCAGCAGCGGTGGGACAGGAGGACGCACCGGGGAGCTGTTTTTT. This codes for CASSGGTGGRTGELFF. The full variable domain, its missing parts supplied by reference TRBV5-1 and TRBJ2-2, is KAGVTQTPRYLIKTRGQQVTLSCSPISGHRSVSWYQQTPGQGLQFLFEYFSETQRNKGNFPGRFSGRQFSNSRSEMNVSTLELGDSALYLCASSGGTGGRTGELFFGEGSRLTVL.

This chain uses TRBV27 with TRBJ1-1, with D perhaps matching TRBD1 (5 bases). This CDR3 spans 15 amino acids. Germline V lookup: CDR1 MNHEY, CDR2 SMNVEV (reference sequence). Trimming cost V 6 bases and J 2 bases, with 16 bases left between them. The CDR3 sequence is CASSLQGLVNTEAFF. CDR3 bases: TGTGCCAGCAGCCTGCAGGGATTAGTTAACACTGAAGCTTTCTTT.